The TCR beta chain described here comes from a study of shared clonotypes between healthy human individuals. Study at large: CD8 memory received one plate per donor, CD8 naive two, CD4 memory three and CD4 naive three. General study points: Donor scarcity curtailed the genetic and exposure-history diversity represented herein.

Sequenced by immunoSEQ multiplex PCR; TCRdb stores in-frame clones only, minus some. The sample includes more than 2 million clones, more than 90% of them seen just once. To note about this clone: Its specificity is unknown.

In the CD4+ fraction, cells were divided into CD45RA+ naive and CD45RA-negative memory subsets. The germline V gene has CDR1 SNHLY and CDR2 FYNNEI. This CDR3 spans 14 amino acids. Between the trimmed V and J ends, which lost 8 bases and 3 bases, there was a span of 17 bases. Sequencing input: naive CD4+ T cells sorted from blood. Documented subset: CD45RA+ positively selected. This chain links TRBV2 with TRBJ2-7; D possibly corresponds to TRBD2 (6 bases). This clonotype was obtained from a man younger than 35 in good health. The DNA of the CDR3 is TGTGCCAGCTCCTCCGGGACTTTAAACTACGAGCAGTACTTC. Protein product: CASSSGTLNYEQYF.